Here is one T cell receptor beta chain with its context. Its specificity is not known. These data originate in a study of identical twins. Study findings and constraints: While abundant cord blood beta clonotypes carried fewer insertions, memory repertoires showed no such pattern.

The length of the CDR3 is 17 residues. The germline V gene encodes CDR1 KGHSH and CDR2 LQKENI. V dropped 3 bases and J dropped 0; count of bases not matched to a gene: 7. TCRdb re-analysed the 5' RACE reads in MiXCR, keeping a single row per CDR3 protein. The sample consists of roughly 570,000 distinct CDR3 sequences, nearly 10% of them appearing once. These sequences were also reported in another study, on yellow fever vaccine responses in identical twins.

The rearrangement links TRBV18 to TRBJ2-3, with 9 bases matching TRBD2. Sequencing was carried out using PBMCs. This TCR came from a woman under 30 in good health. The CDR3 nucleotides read TGTGCCAGCTCACCGGGTAGCGGGGGAGCTAGCACAGATACGCAGTATTTT. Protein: CASSPGSGGASTDTQYF.